This T cell receptor (beta chain) was obtained from a study of human T cells and chemical hapten exposure. This clonotype was recorded many times. Its antigen remains unidentified. The time point: pre-sensitization, week 0. Treatment reported: therapeutic diphenylcyclopropenone sensitization with weekly scalp DPC. TCRdb used MiXCR to reprocess the RACE reads, holding one entry per CDR3 protein. This sample has 250,000 or so distinct CDR3 sequences, with just under 8% found just once. Points from the study as a whole: Counts of TCRs above 1 in 1000 frequency stayed unchanged with DPC sensitization.

V was cut by 6 bases and J by 6 bases, with 11 bases left in between. The CDR3 covers 13 residues. CDR1 MDHEN and CDR2 SYDVKM come from the germline V gene. This material consisted of whole blood, taken in connection with sensitization to the hapten diphenylcyclopropenone (DPC). This clonotype originated in a man aged 18 to 35 with alopecia areata. Some clones in this sample may be carry-over from other donors' samples. The V call is TRBV28, the J call TRBJ2-2; no firm D call. CDR3 nucleotides: TGTGCCAGCAGATCCAAGGTCTCCGGGGAGCTGTTTTTT. Translating gives CASRSKVSGELFF.